Sequencing of this T cell receptor (beta chain) was carried out in a study of cytomegalovirus exposure and HLA in healthy donors. Findings of the study overall: In a later analysis, most CMV-associated TCR beta chains appeared HLA-restricted. Later analysis identified a missense DCLRE1C variant that was linked to TCR beta V- and J-gene trimming. TCR beta sequences reportedly predicted most subjects' HLA-A and HLA-B alleles accurately.

As for this clone: Its target is unknown.

Primers: 60 Vbeta forward and 13 Jbeta reverse. Method: immunoSEQ multiplex PCR; TCRdb's copy keeps in-frame clones and lacks some. The top ten clones hold around 1.6% of a sample with about 140,000 clones, around 70% of them seen once. The sequencing input was PBMCs. This receptor was taken from a young woman in good health and CMV-seronegative.

CDR3 nucleotides: TGTGCCAGCAGCTTAGGGCGGGACGGATCCTCCTATGGCTACACCTTC. It specifies CASSLGRDGSSYGYTF. The chain couples TRBV7-9 to TRBJ1-2, with D possibly TRBD1 on 5 matching bases. The ends were cut back, 1 base at V and 4 bases at J, with 16 bases in the middle. CDR3 size: 16 residues. Germline CDR1 SEHNR, CDR2 FQNEAQ (reference sequence). The full variable domain, completed using reference TRBV7-9 and TRBJ1-2, is DTGVSQNPRHKITKRGQNVTFRCDPISEHNRLYWYRQTLGQGPEFLTYFQNEAQLEKSRLLSDRFSAERPKGSFSTLEIQRTEQGDSAMYLCASSLGRDGSSYGYTFGSGTRLTVV.